This T cell receptor (beta chain) is from a study of T-cell reconstitution after alpha-beta-depleted transplantation in children. Regarding the study as a whole: Newly generated T cells supplied most T-cell counts and diversity one year post-transplant.

This clonotype has a handful of counts. Antigen unknown. Germline V gene sequence: CDR1 DFQATT, CDR2 SNEGSKA (reference sequence). Germline trimming cut 4 bases from V and 3 bases from J; bases unmatched to any gene: 5. The CDR3 runs 14 residues. The library targeted TCRbeta and was prepared with unique molecular identifiers. TCRdb processed the PCR reads anew with MiXCR; each CDR3 protein has one entry. The table shows around 450,000 distinct CDR3 sequences, with about a sixth occurring only once. Source: PBMCs, mostly from graft donor cells, taken 360 days after TCRalphabeta/CD19-depleted stem cell transplant. The chain joins TRBV20-1 to TRBJ2-5, with TRBD2 matching 10 bases. This TCR derives from a boy in the first two years of life who had a stem cell transplant for Wiskott-Aldrich syndrome, so the T cells may come from the graft donor. This CDR3 reads CSATFTSGKETQYF. The CDR3 nucleotides are TGCAGTGCTACCTTTACTAGCGGGAAAGAGACCCAGTACTTC.